The clone carrying this T cell receptor (beta chain) was detected ten times or more. Its antigen is not identified. MiXCR was run by TCRdb on the 5' RACE reads, yielding one entry per CDR3 protein. The sample lists some 52,000 distinct CDR3 sequences, 7.4% occurring once. The data originate from a study of CD8 T cells in ankylosing spondylitis. Whole-study findings and limits: Researchers reportedly found disease-linked clones significantly enriched in matched ankylosing spondylitis synovial fluid.

The J segment lost 6 bases and the V segment lost 5 bases, leaving 8 bases of the junction unmatched. This CDR3 is 15 amino acids long. The sequencing sample was made of blood, either unsorted or a sorted T cell fraction (not recorded which). The rearrangement links TRBV12-3 or TRBV12-4 to TRBJ2-3; 10 bases map to TRBD2. The TCR comes from a female donor with ankylosing spondylitis or in good health (not recorded which). CDR3 sequence reads: CASSPLAGGTDTQYF. The CDR3 DNA reads TGTGCCAGCAGTCCCTTAGCGGGGGGTACGGATACGCAGTATTTT.